The 13 T cell receptor beta chains reported below all come from one sample, sequenced in a study of blood T cells in healthy people across ages. Primed by a sample-barcoded 5' primer and a J-beta primer mix, a second PCR proceeded for about 7 to 11 cycles. TCRdb analysed the 5' RACE reads with MiXCR anew, one entry per CDR3 protein. The sample includes hundreds of thousands of distinct CDR3 sequences, 25% to 35% of them seen just once. The sample was blood. All receptors derive from an elderly woman in good health.

This clonotype was picked up a small number of times. The chain combines TRBV27 with TRBJ2-3; D ambiguous. Germline V gene sequence: CDR1 MNHEY, CDR2 SMNVEV (reference sequence). V dropped 5 bases and J dropped 3 bases, with 12 bases sitting between them. This CDR3 region has 14 residues. The CDR3 DNA sequence: TGTGCCAGCAGTCTCAACCCGAGGACAGATACGCAGTATTTT. It translates to CASSLNPRTDTQYF.

This clonotype turned up a few times. The chain recombines TRBV2 with TRBJ1-2; tentatively, D is TRBD1 (6 bases). Trimming cost V 7 bases and J 8 bases, with 11 bases left between them. From germline, CDR1 is SNHLY and CDR2 FYNNEI. There are 11 residues in the CDR3. The CDR3 loop reads CASTPTGGYTF. The CDR3 DNA is TGTGCCAGCACTCCGACAGGAGGCTACACCTTC.

Turning to this clonotype: Possible read error: a much larger clone is one base away. The V and J genes are TRBV6-2 or TRBV6-3 and TRBJ2-5; D might be TRBD2 (6 bases). Trimming cost V 2 bases and J 7 bases, with 11 bases left between them. The CDR3 totals 13 residues. CDR1 is MNHEY and CDR2 is SVGEGT in the germline V gene. The chain's CDR3 is CASSYTGRGTQYF. CDR3 nucleotides: TGTGCCAGCAGTTACACCGGGAGAGGGACCCAGTACTTC.

Many counts were recorded for this clonotype. The gene calls are TRBV7-2 and TRBJ1-6; 10 nucleotides line up with TRBD1. Germline lookup yields CDR1 SGHTA and CDR2 FQGNSA. The CDR3 sequence is 16 residues long. V dropped 2 bases and J dropped 8; count of bases not matched to a gene: 6. The CDR3 coding sequence is TGTGCCAGCAGCTTAAACGGGGGACAGGGGTATTCACCCCTCCACTTT. Translating gives CASSLNGGQGYSPLHF.

This clonotype turned up a few times. The V gene is TRBV3-1, the J gene TRBJ1-1; D call uncertain. The CDR3 totals 14 residues. V was shortened by 5 bases and J by 9 bases, with 19 bases between the two germline ends. Germline V gives CDR1 LGHDT, CDR2 YNNKEL (reference sequence). The CDR3 DNA reads TGTGCCAGCAGCTCCCCGTGGCCAGAAAACAAAGCTTTCTTT. Residues: CASSSPWPENKAFF.

This clonotype was picked up many times. The chain combines TRBV20-1 with TRBJ1-2; 11 bases are a match to TRBD1. V was clipped by 5 bases and J by 6 bases; unmatched bases: 14. The germline gives CDR1 DFQATT, CDR2 SNEGSKA (reference sequence). The CDR3 has 16 amino acids. The CDR3 DNA is TGCAGTGCTCCCCGGACAGGGGGCCGTATCGGGGATGGCTACACCTTC. Translating it yields CSAPRTGGRIGDGYTF.

At least ten counts were recorded for this clonotype. The rearrangement uses TRBV29-1 and TRBJ2-5; D may be TRBD1 or TRBD2 (6 bases each). V gave up 3 bases and J gave up 5 bases, with 13 bases separating them. CDR3 length equals 13 residues. Germline CDR1 and CDR2: SQVTM and ANQGSEA. CDR3 bases: TGCAGCGTTGATTGGAAAGGGGGGGAGACCCAGTACTTC. Translating it yields CSVDWKGGETQYF.

This clonotype occurred many times. V usage is TRBV9 and J usage is TRBJ2-3, with 7 positions matching TRBD1. Germline V lookup: CDR1 SGDLS, CDR2 YYNGEE. The CDR3 consists of 14 residues. V lost 2 bases, J lost 7 bases, and 7 bases stayed unmatched. The CDR3 bases are TGTGCCAGCAGCGTCGGGGACAGTAAAAATACGCAGTATTTT. Translation: CASSVGDSKNTQYF.

To note about this clonotype: Just one base apart from a much larger clone, this may be a read error. The chain has TRBV20-1 and TRBJ1-5, with TRBD1 matching 7 bases. Per the germline V gene, CDR1 is DFQATT and CDR2 is SNEGSKA (reference sequence). This CDR3 spans 14 amino acids. V shed 3 bases and J 3 bases; nucleotides not matched to a gene: 5. The CDR3 coding sequence is TGCAGTGCTAGTCGGACAGGTAACAATCAGCCCCAGCATTTT. This codes for CSASRTGNNQPQHF.

This clonotype has just a few counts. This may be a read error, as it is one base from a much larger clone. The CDR3 reads CASSLQLAYNEQYF. The CDR3 DNA reads TGTGCCAGCAGCTTACAACTAGCTTACAATGAGCAGTACTTC. The chain is built from TRBV7-2 and TRBJ2-1; D is possibly TRBD2 (6 bases). Matching the DNA end better, TRBJ2-7 makes the J call doubtful. Germline-derived CDR1 and CDR2 are SGHTA and FQGNSA. This CDR3 is 14 amino acids long.

This clonotype came up many times. This rearrangement joins TRBV7-2 to TRBJ1-2; no reliable D call. The CDR3 covers 14 residues. The ends were cut back, 6 bases at V and 8 bases at J, with 19 bases in the middle. The germline V gene has CDR1 SGHTA and CDR2 FQGNSA. The CDR3: CASSRERSREGYTF. For the CDR3, the DNA is TGTGCCAGCAGTCGGGAGAGGTCGAGGGAGGGCTACACCTTC.

This clonotype was seen only a few times. A much more abundant neighbour one base away suggests this may be a read error. V and J are TRBV20-1 and TRBJ2-5; 10 positions match TRBD2. CDR1 and CDR2 (germline): DFQATT, SNEGSKA (reference sequence). This CDR3 region has 14 residues. J gave up 11 bases and V 1 base, and 10 bases lay outside the gene matches. CDR3 DNA sequence: TGCAGTGCTAGAGTCAGCGGGGGGGCGGATGAGCAGTACTTC. Encoded protein: CSARVSGGADEQYF.

This clonotype was seen a handful of times. The J gene is TRBJ1-1, the V gene TRBV20-1; D not certain. V was cut by 2 bases and J by 3 bases, with 4 bases left in between. The CDR3 consists of 11 residues. Germline V gene data show CDR1 as DFQATT and CDR2 as SNEGSKA (reference sequence). The CDR3 here is CSARQDTEAFF. In nucleotides, the CDR3 is TGCAGTGCTAGACAGGACACTGAAGCTTTCTTT.